This T cell receptor beta chain was captured by sequencing in a study of blood T cell repertoires in COVID-19. Sequencing was performed with immunoSEQ multiplex PCR; in TCRdb, only in-frame clones are kept and a portion is missing. The data hold 540,000 or so clones, with roughly nine tenths observed a single time. V lost 5 bases and J lost 4, with 15 bases in between. The CDR3 runs to 15 residues. Per germline, CDR1 MDHEN and CDR2 SYDVKM. Sequenced sample: peripheral blood. This chain connects TRBV28 to TRBJ1-5; a weak D match, TRBD1 (6 bases). The sequence came from a woman in her 50s with COVID-19, enrolled during active disease. The CDR3 region is CASSEGHQGNQPQHF. For the CDR3, the DNA is TGTGCCAGCAGTGAGGGACACCAAGGGAATCAGCCCCAGCATTTT. The full variable domain, in which reference TRBV28 and TRBJ1-5 provide the parts outside the CDR3, is DVKVTQSSRYLVKRTGEKVFLECVQDMDHENMFWYRQDPGLGLRLIYFSYDVKMKEKGDIPEGYSVSREKKERFSLILESASTNQTSMYLCASSEGHQGNQPQHFGDGTRLSIL.